These 8 T cell receptor beta chains originate from one sample sequenced in a study of T cells in Graves' hyperthyroidism and ophthalmopathy. Amplification targeted TCR beta CDR3 regions from RNA transcripts. Carried out on the TCR CDR3, a first-round RT-PCR used the HTBI primer set. TCRdb fed the multiplex PCR reads into MiXCR, producing one record per CDR3 protein. The data contain around 350,000 distinct CDR3 sequences, around 25% of them singletons. The sample was blood. The source of these receptors is a man between 50 and 59 years old with Graves' hyperthyroidism.

The chain couples TRBV11-2 to TRBJ1-1; 11 bases map to TRBD1. V lost 1 base, J lost 9 bases, and 4 bases stayed unmatched. The germline CDR1 and CDR2 sequences are SGHAT and FQNNGV. CDR3 length equals 14 residues. In DNA, the CDR3 is TGTGCCAGCAGCTTAGCCGGGACAGGGGGGAAAGCTTTCTTT. Amino acids: CASSLAGTGGKAFF.

The V gene is TRBV7-2, the J gene TRBJ1-4; D is ambiguous. Germline V gives CDR1 SGHTA, CDR2 FQGNSA. V was cut by 5 bases and J by 10 bases, with 20 bases left in between. The length of the CDR3 is 15 residues. The CDR3, as DNA: TGTGCCAGCAGCCCCCCCGCGCCACGCCGGCGAAAACTGTTTTTT. As protein: CASSPPAPRRRKLFF.

The chain couples TRBV19 to TRBJ2-1; D remains unclear. V lost 4 bases to trimming and J lost 7 bases, with 11 bases between them. CDR3 size: 13 residues. Germline V gene lookup returns CDR1 LNHDA and CDR2 SQIVND (reference sequence). The CDR3 nucleotides are TGTGCCAGTAGTACCCGTCTTGCAAATGAGCAGTTCTTC. It codes for CASSTRLANEQFF.

V and J are TRBV7-2 and TRBJ1-1, with D tentatively TRBD1 (6 bases). Germline V gives CDR1 SGHTA, CDR2 FQGNSA. The V gene lost 5 bases and the J gene lost 1 base, with 11 bases spanning the gap. There are 14 residues in the CDR3. The CDR3 coding sequence is TGTGCCAGCAGCCCACAGGGCTCGAACACTGAAGCTTTCTTT. Translation: CASSPQGSNTEAFF. Variable domain in full (rest from reference TRBV7-2 and TRBJ1-1): GAGVSQSPSNKVTEKGKDVELRCDPISGHTALYWYRQSLGQGLEFLIYFQGNSAPDKSGLPSDRFSAERTGGSVSTLTIQRTQQEDSAVYLCASSPQGSNTEAFFGQGTRLTVV.

The chain combines TRBV28 with TRBJ1-2; 8 bases match TRBD1. Unmatched junction bases numbered 5, after V lost 5 bases and J lost 6 bases. CDR3 length: 13 residues. Germline CDR1 MDHEN, CDR2 SYDVKM. The CDR3: CASSPRTGNGYTF. The CDR3 DNA sequence: TGTGCCAGCAGTCCCCGGACAGGGAATGGCTACACCTTC.

The chain carries TRBV3-1 and TRBJ1-5; D is uncertain. The CDR3 length is 13 residues. Germline V gene lookup returns CDR1 LGHDT and CDR2 YNNKEL (reference sequence). Trimming took 4 bases from V and 3 from J, leaving 7 bases between them. CDR3 coding DNA: TGTGCCAGCAGCCGGGCGATCAATCAGCCCCAGCATTTT. It codes for CASSRAINQPQHF.

The chain carries TRBV6-1 and TRBJ1-4; D gene ambiguous. The germline CDR1 and CDR2 sequences are MNHNS and SASEGT. There are 12 residues in the CDR3. Trimming left V 6 bases short and J 5 bases short, with 7 bases between. The chain's CDR3 is CASSRENEKLFF. CDR3 DNA sequence: TGTGCCAGCAGCCGGGAGAATGAAAAACTGTTTTTT.

The CDR3 is CASSLRWGDYGYTF. CDR3 nucleotides: TGTGCCAGCAGTTTGCGCTGGGGGGACTATGGCTACACCTTC. V usage is TRBV27 and J usage is TRBJ1-2, with D tentatively TRBD1 (5 bases). V shed 3 bases and J shed 3 bases, with 11 bases lying between them. CDR1 is MNHEY, CDR2 SMNVEV, per germline (reference sequence). The CDR3 covers 14 residues.